Each of the 8 T cell receptor beta chains below was sequenced from the same sample in a study of blood T cell repertoires in COVID-19. Generated by immunoSEQ multiplex PCR, the TCRdb table keeps only in-frame clones and is missing some. Among under 200,000 clones, around 89% were seen once, and the ten largest hold 20% to 30%. The sequencing input was peripheral blood. These receptors came from a man between 60 and 75 years old with acute or convalescent COVID-19.

The rearrangement joins TRBV24-1 to TRBJ2-7; TRBD2 matches 10 bases. The length of the CDR3 is 19 residues. The junction had 19 bases not matched to a gene; V was cut back by 8 bases and J by 1 base. Germline assignment: CDR1 KGHDR and CDR2 SFDVKD. CDR3 amino acids: CATTEDREGTSGISYEQYF. For the CDR3, the DNA is TGTGCCACCACCGAGGACAGGGAAGGCACTAGCGGGATTTCCTACGAGCAGTACTTC.

The CDR3 bases are TGTGCCAGCAGTTACAGCGGGAGTGCTCCCATGTTCGAGCAGTACTTC. This codes for CASSYSGSAPMFEQYF. J is TRBJ2-7 and V is TRBV27, with 8 bases aligning to TRBD2. The J segment lost 6 bases and the V segment lost 4 bases, leaving 14 bases of the junction unmatched. Germline values: CDR1 MNHEY, CDR2 SMNVEV (reference sequence). This CDR3 has 16 residues.

This chain links TRBV25-1 with TRBJ1-1; weak D call: TRBD1 (5 bases). Germline CDR1 and CDR2: MGHDK and SYGVNS. V lost 6 bases, J lost 1 base, and 12 bases lay in between. CDR3 length: 14 residues. The CDR3 is CASRKRGGNTEAFF. The CDR3 DNA reads as TGTGCCAGCAGAAAGCGGGGGGGGAACACTGAAGCTTTCTTT. Together with reference TRBV25-1 and TRBJ1-1, the CDR3 gives the full variable domain: EADIYQTPRYLVIGTGKKITLECSQTMGHDKMYWYQQDPGMELHLIHYSYGVNSTEKGDLSSESTVSRIRTEHFPLTLESARPSHTSQYLCASRKRGGNTEAFFGQGTRLTVV.

The chain is built from TRBV6-5 and TRBJ1-2; tentatively, D is TRBD1 (6 bases). The CDR3 runs to 13 residues. From germline, CDR1 is MNHEY and CDR2 SVGAGI. The germline V and J ends were trimmed by 6 bases and 5 bases, with 13 bases remaining between them. The CDR3 loop reads CASSDRYPYGYTF. Here the CDR3 DNA reads TGTGCCAGCAGCGACAGGTACCCTTATGGCTACACCTTC.

The chain links TRBV11-2 to TRBJ1-6; TRBD1 agrees at 9 bases. The CDR3 loop spans 15 amino acids. From germline, CDR1 is SGHAT and CDR2 FQNNGV. The J segment lost 7 bases and the V segment lost 3 bases, leaving 4 bases of the junction unmatched. CDR3 nucleotide sequence: TGTGCCAGCAGCTTGGGGACAGGGTTCAATTCACCCCTCCACTTT. This translates into CASSLGTGFNSPLHF.

The chain carries TRBV9 and TRBJ2-1; TRBD1 agrees at 12 bases. J was trimmed by 9 bases and V by 0 bases; bases with no gene match: 4. CDR3 size: 15 residues. Per the germline V gene, CDR1 is SGDLS and CDR2 is YYNGEE. The CDR3 spells CASSVDGTGGTEQFF. The CDR3 coding sequence is TGTGCCAGCAGCGTAGACGGGACAGGGGGCACTGAGCAGTTCTTC.

This clone was seen just once. This chain joins TRBV28 and TRBJ2-7; 7 positions match TRBD1. Trimming at V came to 8 bases and at J to 2 bases, leaving 3 bases not matched to a gene. Germline V gene data show CDR1 as MDHEN and CDR2 as SYDVKM. The length of the CDR3 is 12 residues. CDR3 region: CASWDSTYEQYF. The CDR3 DNA reads as TGTGCCAGCTGGGACAGTACCTACGAGCAGTACTTC.

The chain combines TRBV7-9 with TRBJ2-1; D is ambiguous. Germline V gene data show CDR1 as SEHNR and CDR2 as FQNEAQ (reference sequence). The CDR3 length is 14 residues. The V gene lost 3 bases and the J gene lost 4 bases, with 10 bases spanning the gap. CDR3 amino acids: CASSLRYGYNEQFF. The CDR3 DNA reads TGTGCCAGCAGCTTGCGGTACGGGTACAATGAGCAGTTCTTC.